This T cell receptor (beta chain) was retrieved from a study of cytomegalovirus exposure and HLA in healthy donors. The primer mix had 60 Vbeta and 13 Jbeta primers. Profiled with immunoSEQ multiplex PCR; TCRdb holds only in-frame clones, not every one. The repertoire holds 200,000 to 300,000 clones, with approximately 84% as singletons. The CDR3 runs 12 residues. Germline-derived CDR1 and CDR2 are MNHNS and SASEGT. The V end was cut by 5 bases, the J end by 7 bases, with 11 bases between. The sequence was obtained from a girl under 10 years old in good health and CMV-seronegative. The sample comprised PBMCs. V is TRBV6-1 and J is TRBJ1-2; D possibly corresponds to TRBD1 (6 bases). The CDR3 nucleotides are TGTGCCAGCAGTTCAGGGGCTAGTGGCTACACCTTC. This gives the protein CASSSGASGYTF.